This is a list of T cell receptor beta chains from one sample in a study of blood T cell repertoires in COVID-19. The data were produced by immunoSEQ multiplex PCR, yet TCRdb's version contains in-frame clones alone and is incomplete. In the table there are about 200,000 clones, approximately 90% of which are singletons. Sequencing was performed on PBMCs or T cells enriched from blood (not recorded which). Receptors were obtained from a man aged 25-40 years who had recovered from COVID-19. The conserved cysteine and the conserved F or W are not part of the CDR3 here.

V	length	J	CDR3
TRBV12-3/TRBV12-4	10	TRBJ2-7	ASSRTSLEQY
TRBV5-4	12	TRBJ1-6	ASSLDPGSSPLH
TRBV2	13	TRBJ2-3	ASDTASGSTDTQY
TRBV29-1	11	TRBJ1-1	SVDRTLGAEAF
TRBV28	14	TRBJ1-4	ASSLNFGTGYEKLF
TRBV5-8	14	TRBJ2-2	ASSRGTETNTGELF
TRBV7-6	12	TRBJ1-1	ASSLGQGVGEAF
TRBV19	11	TRBJ2-7	ASSPDRVSEQY
TRBV3-1/TRBV3-2	9	TRBJ2-3	ASSRTNTQY
TRBV11-2	14	TRBJ2-2	ASSSSRGPKAGELF
TRBV3-1/TRBV3-2	11	TRBJ1-2	ASSPLDGVRYT
TRBV4-1	12	TRBJ1-1	ASSQALEGTEAF
TRBV6-2/TRBV6-3	11	TRBJ1-5	ASSWGTDQPQH
TRBV7-6	13	TRBJ1-2	ASSLGTGGSYGYT
TRBV2	12	TRBJ2-5	ASRTRGMGETQY
TRBV30	14	TRBJ1-1	AWSTTGAISGMQAF
TRBV7-9	15	TRBJ2-2	ASRLSPQRSAGWELF
TRBV4-1	15	TRBJ2-1	ASSQVVGQGSYNEQF
TRBV7-2	16	TRBJ2-5	ASSLIGTRISAQETQY